This T cell receptor (beta chain) was captured in a study of blood T cell repertoires in COVID-19. The overall study: Spain, Italy and the United States supplied samples that represented acute and convalescent COVID-19. Sources were T cells, B-cell-depleted T cells, or PBMCs; the material itself was cDNA or gDNA.

Original processing methods: From reference gene primer amplification, estimates of nucleated cell counts were derived. The assay was immunoSEQ multiplex PCR, and TCRdb's table has in-frame clones only and misses some. V and J calls and clone size are given by that table; D and trimming were obtained from the DNA. The sample holds tens of thousands of clones; 82% are singletons and the top ten take 1.5% to 2%. Germline CDR1 reads SGHRS; CDR2 reads YFSETQ. This CDR3 has 14 residues. J was trimmed by 4 bases and V by 0 bases; bases with no gene match: 3. The sample taken for sequencing was peripheral blood. This chain joins TRBV5-1 and TRBJ2-5; 7 bases fit TRBD1. The sequence came from a woman in her sixties with acute or convalescent COVID-19. The CDR3 loop reads CASSLGQGRETQYF. In DNA, the CDR3 is TGCGCCAGCAGCTTGGGACAGGGACGAGAGACCCAGTACTTC. The full variable domain, its missing parts supplied by reference TRBV5-1 and TRBJ2-5, is KAGVTQTPRYLIKTRGQQVTLSCSPISGHRSVSWYQQTPGQGLQFLFEYFSETQRNKGNFPGRFSGRQFSNSRSEMNVSTLELGDSALYLCASSLGQGRETQYFGPGTRLLVL.